This T cell receptor (beta chain) stems from a study of cytomegalovirus exposure and HLA in healthy donors. Use of 60 Vbeta and 13 Jbeta primers characterized the PCR. Assay: immunoSEQ multiplex PCR; the TCRdb copy retains only in-frame clones and omits some. In the table there are under 150,000 clones, 75% to 85% of which are singletons. CDR1 and CDR2 (germline): LGHNA, YNFKEQ. The V segment lost 1 base and the J segment 4 bases; nucleotides outside the gene matches: 9. There are 16 residues in the CDR3. This clone was picked up a small number of times. This sequence was found in a woman between 45 and 65 years old in good health and CMV-seropositive. The chain employs TRBV4-2 and TRBJ1-1; TRBD1 matches at 7 bases. Sequencing used PBMCs. The CDR3 DNA is TGTGCCAGCAGCCAAGCCCAGAGGGGGCGGGCCACTGAAGCTTTCTTT. This codes for CASSQAQRGRATEAFF.